This paragraph covers one TCR beta chain sequence. The data originate from a study of blood T cell repertoires in COVID-19. This table comes from immunoSEQ multiplex PCR, and its TCRdb copy is limited to in-frame clones, with some not included. The sample yields roughly 250,000 clones, more than 85% seen once. The CDR3 loop spans 15 amino acids. With 0 bases clipped from V and 6 bases from J, the junction kept 8 bases outside the gene matches. The V gene's germline CDR1 is SGHRS and CDR2 YFSETQ. Seattle's cohort entered during active infection and was followed longitudinally. This TCR derives from a person aged 18 to 29 with COVID-19, enrolled during active disease. Material: peripheral blood. This chain uses TRBV5-1 with TRBJ2-7, with 8 bases fitting TRBD2. CDR3 DNA: TGCGCCAGCAGCTTGGGGGCTAGCGGGCTGGGCGAGCAGTACTTC. It translates to CASSLGASGLGEQYF.